This paragraph covers one T cell receptor (beta chain) sequence. The sample is drawn from a study of blood T cell repertoires in COVID-19. Background on the study: The cDNA or gDNA used as material had been derived from T cells, B-cell-depleted T cells, or PBMCs.

In the original workflow: The authors estimated nucleated cell counts from reference gene primer amplification. Assay: immunoSEQ multiplex PCR; the TCRdb copy retains only in-frame clones and omits some. The V and J calls and the clone size are those of that table, but D and trimming were determined from the DNA. Here the sample spans approximately 250,000 clones, more than 70% being singletons. This study enrolled people aged about 18 to 100 from 24 US geographic areas. Which cohort a participant joined came from the clinical history participants gave. The CDR3 length is 15 residues. The chain couples TRBV21-1 to TRBJ1-5; the D segment call TRBD1 is taken from the table without a DNA check. TRBV21-1 is annotated as a pseudogene. Sequences were obtained from PBMCs or T cells enriched from blood (not recorded which). The TCR comes from a woman between 40 and 55 years old with acute COVID-19. CDR3 region: CASSSGQGVDQPQHF. DNA for the CDR3: TGTGCCAGCAGCTCTGGACAGGGAGTGGATCAGCCCCAGCATTTT.